The TCR beta chain described here comes from a study of blood T cell dynamics during melanoma immunotherapy. Looking at the study overall: First-line therapy was either pembrolizumab or nivolumab with ipilimumab for metastatic melanoma.

The method was immunoSEQ multiplex PCR; TCRdb's version includes in-frame clones alone and lacks a portion of them. The sample carries some 10,000 clones, 80% to 90% recorded once. This clone has just one count. Its target is unknown. Study results and caveats: Whether repertoire-driving clones were melanoma-specific could not be determined.

Described time point: week 3, after first cycle of checkpoint inhibitor. Blood was drawn before treatment and at week 3 after checkpoint blockade. Disease control meant complete response, partial response or stable disease at 12 weeks. The source material was blood, sampled from a patient treated with checkpoint blockade. The sequence derives from a human donor with melanoma.

The CDR3 loop reads CASSFISGELFF. In DNA, the CDR3 is TGTGCCAGCAGCTTTATCTCCGGGGAGCTGTTTTTT. This chain joins TRBV5-6 and TRBJ2-2, with D unresolved. This CDR3 comprises 12 residues. V lost 2 bases and J lost 6, with 5 bases in between. The V gene's germline CDR1 is SGHDT and CDR2 YYEEEE.